This is a list of T cell receptor beta chains from one sample in a study of blood T cell repertoires in COVID-19. The method was immunoSEQ multiplex PCR; TCRdb's version includes in-frame clones alone and lacks a portion of them. The table lists roughly 56,000 clones, over 75% of them singletons, with under 8.5% in the top ten. Sequencing was done on a sample of peripheral blood. These receptors were obtained from a man between 50 and 59 years old with active COVID-19. Both conserved end residues are part of each CDR3. D genes are given only for firm matches. Clone sizes are given selectively: once, few, many, or a class where the clone is expanded.

J gene	D gene	V gene	clone size	CDR3 protein	CDR3 DNA
TRBJ2-1	TRBD2	TRBV4-1	NA	CASSHPLAGGPKEQFF	TGCGCCAGCAGCCATCCCCTAGCGGGGGGGCCGAAGGAGCAGTTCTTC
TRBJ2-5	TRBD2	TRBV2	NA	CASRPIAGGSTQYF	TGTGCCAGCAGACCCATAGCGGGGGGCTCCACCCAGTACTTC
TRBJ1-1	NA	TRBV6-4	NA	CASSERRGTEAFF	TGTGCCAGCAGCGAACGTAGAGGGACTGAAGCTTTCTTT
TRBJ2-1	TRBD2	TRBV14	NA	CASSPTGTSGNLQFF	TGTGCCAGCAGCCCGACCGGGACTAGCGGGAACTTGCAGTTCTTC
TRBJ1-1	NA	TRBV4-2	NA	CASSQVGPDMNTEAFF	TGTGCCAGCAGCCAAGTGGGCCCGGACATGAACACTGAAGCTTTCTTT
TRBJ1-2	NA	TRBV5-1	NA	CATSLGGYDYGYTF	TGCGCCACCTCGCTGGGGGGTTATGACTATGGCTACACCTTC
TRBJ2-7	NA	TRBV2	NA	CASGRAVGPYEQYF	TGTGCCAGCGGACGGGCCGTGGGGCCCTACGAGCAGTACTTC
TRBJ2-7	NA	TRBV5-1	NA	CASRLDLRGVYEQYF	TGCGCCAGCAGGCTAGACCTCAGGGGCGTTTACGAGCAGTACTTC
TRBJ1-3	NA	TRBV6-5	NA	CASSRGLSSGNTIYF	TGTGCCAGCAGTCGGGGTCTTAGCTCTGGAAACACCATATATTTT
TRBJ2-5	TRBD2	TRBV5-6	NA	CASSPMGTSGGRETQYF	TGTGCCAGCAGCCCCATGGGGACTAGCGGGGGCCGGGAGACCCAGTACTTC
TRBJ2-6	TRBD2	TRBV7-8	NA	CASSYPVGGAGANVLTF	TGTGCCAGCAGCTACCCTGTCGGGGGGGCTGGGGCCAACGTCCTGACTTTC
TRBJ2-7	NA	TRBV2	NA	CASSVERYEQYF	TGTGCCAGCAGTGTCGAACGGTACGAGCAGTACTTC
TRBJ2-2	NA	TRBV5-8	NA	CASGNRGRPGELFF	TGTGCCAGCGGGAACAGAGGGAGGCCCGGGGAGCTGTTTTTT
TRBJ1-2	TRBD1	TRBV5-1	NA	CASSTGGDQGYTF	TGCGCCAGCAGCACAGGGGGCGATCAGGGCTACACCTTC
TRBJ2-3	TRBD2	TRBV5-4	NA	CASTRLRERATDTQYF	TGTGCCAGCACTAGATTGCGGGAGCGGGCGACAGATACGCAGTATTTT
TRBJ1-2	NA	TRBV7-8	NA	CASSWDVGGVTF	TGTGCCAGCAGCTGGGACGTGGGAGGGGTCACCTTC
TRBJ2-7	TRBD2	TRBV5-4	NA	CASSFPSGGALEQYF	TGTGCCAGCAGCTTTCCGTCGGGAGGGGCCCTCGAGCAGTACTTC
TRBJ2-3	TRBD2	TRBV6-1	NA	CASSSLAEGYTQYF	TGTGCCAGCAGTTCCCTAGCGGAGGGTTATACGCAGTATTTT
TRBJ2-7	NA	TRBV2	NA	CASSPYGSSYEQYF	TGTGCCAGCAGTCCCTATGGGAGCTCCTACGAGCAGTACTTC
TRBJ1-2	TRBD1	TRBV30	NA	CACERTGYGYTF	TGTGCCTGTGAGAGGACAGGGTATGGCTACACCTTC
TRBJ1-4	NA	TRBV12-5	once	CASGPDRANEKLFF	TGTGCTAGTGGCCCCGACAGAGCTAATGAAAAACTGTTTTTT
TRBJ1-2	TRBD1	TRBV6-2/TRBV6-3	NA	CASSYRGGNYGYTF	TGTGCCAGCAGTTATCGAGGGGGCAACTATGGCTACACCTTC
TRBJ2-7	NA	TRBV15	NA	CATSTHPGSHYEQYF	TGTGCCACCAGCACCCATCCGGGGTCCCACTACGAGCAGTACTTC
TRBJ2-1	NA	TRBV21-1	NA	CASKPIGGVREQFF	TGTGCCAGCAAACCTATAGGGGGGGTACGGGAGCAGTTCTTC
TRBJ1-4	NA	TRBV3-1/TRBV3-2	NA	CASSQYGTNEKLFF	TGTGCCAGCAGCCAATACGGAACTAATGAAAAACTGTTTTTT
TRBJ2-7	TRBD1	TRBV3-1/TRBV3-2	NA	CASTGGTGQGKYEQYF	TGTGCCAGCACCGGGGGGACGGGACAGGGAAAGTACGAGCAGTACTTC
TRBJ2-7	TRBD1	TRBV6-6	NA	CASRTGPYHEQYF	TGTGCCAGCCGGACAGGGCCATACCACGAGCAGTACTTC
TRBJ2-2	NA	TRBV5-7	NA	CASSLGHPGELFF	TGTGCCAGCAGCTTGGGGCACCCCGGGGAGCTGTTTTTT
TRBJ2-1	TRBD1	TRBV7-9	NA	CASSLPDRGRIDEQFF	TGTGCCAGCAGCTTGCCTGACAGGGGGCGCATAGATGAGCAGTTCTTC
TRBJ2-7	TRBD2	TRBV7-9	few	CASTEGLAAYEQYF	TGTGCCAGCACGGAGGGACTAGCGGCCTACGAGCAGTACTTC
TRBJ2-5	TRBD1	TRBV5-1	NA	CASSLRPTGDGTQYF	TGCGCCAGCAGCTTGCGACCGACAGGGGACGGGACCCAGTACTTC
TRBJ1-1	NA	TRBV4-1	once	CASRPIVHRNTEAFF	TGCGCCAGCAGACCCATCGTACACAGGAACACTGAAGCTTTCTTT
TRBJ2-5	TRBD2	TRBV9	NA	CASSGTGTSGDQETQYF	TGTGCCAGCAGCGGCACCGGGACTAGCGGGGACCAAGAGACCCAGTACTTC
TRBJ1-1	NA	TRBV19	NA	CASSHLGVGNTEAFF	TGTGCCAGTAGCCATCTAGGGGTCGGGAACACTGAAGCTTTCTTT
TRBJ2-1	NA	TRBV2	NA	CASSALAGSYNEQFF	TGTGCCAGCAGTGCACTAGCTGGGTCCTACAATGAGCAGTTCTTC
TRBJ2-1	TRBD2	TRBV13	NA	CASSPGTSGRNEQFF	TGTGCCAGCAGCCCTGGGACTAGCGGGAGGAATGAGCAGTTCTTC
TRBJ2-1	NA	TRBV27	NA	CASSWGPGNEQFF	TGTGCCAGCAGCTGGGGCCCCGGGAATGAGCAGTTCTTC
TRBJ2-7	TRBD2	TRBV7-9	NA	CASSSVAGPSYEQYF	TGTGCCAGCAGCTCTGTAGCGGGTCCCTCCTACGAGCAGTACTTC
TRBJ2-6	TRBD2	TRBV18	NA	CASSGVAGQSGANVLTF	TGTGCCAGCTCTGGAGTAGCGGGGCAATCTGGGGCCAACGTCCTGACTTTC
TRBJ2-3	TRBD2	TRBV25-1	NA	CASSEGLGTDTQYF	TGTGCCAGCAGTGAAGGACTAGGAACCGATACGCAGTATTTT
TRBJ2-3	NA	TRBV20-1	NA	CSASDDGGTTDTQYF	TGCAGTGCTAGTGACGACGGGGGAACCACAGATACGCAGTATTTT
TRBJ2-1	NA	TRBV2	NA	CASSELETERFNEQFF	TGTGCCAGCAGTGAACTCGAGACAGAGCGTTTCAATGAGCAGTTCTTC
TRBJ1-2	NA	TRBV7-6	NA	CASSPLGSPQGNGYTF	TGTGCCAGCAGCCCTTTAGGGTCCCCACAGGGTAATGGCTACACCTTC
TRBJ1-2	TRBD1	TRBV4-3	NA	CASSLAGTGVSHGYTF	TGCGCCAGCAGCCTTGCCGGGACAGGAGTAAGTCATGGCTACACCTTC
TRBJ2-1	TRBD1	TRBV5-1	once	CASSYPGQGTNEQFF	TGCGCCAGCAGCTACCCGGGACAGGGGACGAATGAGCAGTTCTTC
TRBJ2-3	TRBD2	TRBV4-1	NA	CASSQDNAVTSGTSTDTQYF	TGCGCCAGCAGCCAAGATAACGCGGTGACTAGCGGCACTAGCACAGATACGCAGTATTTT
TRBJ2-3	TRBD2	TRBV11-2	once	CASSVVAGGLTDTQYF	TGTGCCAGCAGCGTGGTAGCGGGAGGGCTCACAGATACGCAGTATTTT